This T cell receptor beta chain derives from a study of T cells after posttransplantation cyclophosphamide. On the day of bone marrow donation, the related graft donor provided peripheral blood. The protocol was immunoSEQ multiplex PCR, while the TCRdb copy is restricted to in-frame clones and leaves out a portion. The data contain 25,000 to 35,000 clones, roughly 85% of them seen just once; the ten biggest clones take up roughly 3.4%. This CDR3 contains 17 residues. CDR1 SGHVS and CDR2 FNYEAQ come from the germline V gene. Losses at the gene ends were 5 bases for V and 3 bases for J; bases not matched to a gene: 16. Overall study results and limits: Donor CD8+ memory clones often dominated recipient blood repertoires at later times. Recipient CMV seropositivity and CMV reactivation strongly tracked TRB clonality. Blood and skin or GI T cell repertoires showed limited TRB overlap.

Turning to this clone: Its matching antigen is unknown.

Source material: PBMCs. The gene calls are TRBV7-6 and TRBJ2-7; the match to TRBD1 covers 7 bases. The TCR was taken from a man in his fifties. CDR3 nucleotide sequence: TGTGCCAGCAGCCCCCTAGGACAGGCCGAAATCGTCTACGAGCAGTACTTC. Translated: CASSPLGQAEIVYEQYF.